The 19 T cell receptor beta chains presented below share a single source sample, sequenced in a study of cytomegalovirus exposure and HLA in healthy donors (dated by TCRdb to 2016 to 2017). Library creation used the immunoSEQ multiplex PCR assay. A mixture of 60 forward primers for TCR Vbeta segments and 13 reverse primers for TCR Jbeta segments was used in the multiplex PCR. In its TCRdb copy, this immuneACCESS table keeps in-frame sequences only and misses some clones. Where compared with another copy, unresolved V genes explain less than half of these, and the others have no known cause. For this sample the table gives under 200,000 clones, of which around 78% were detected only once. Roughly 1.5% of the sample is held by the ten biggest clonotypes. The sample was PBMCs. The receptors were sampled from a man between 40 and 49 years old in good health and CMV-seronegative.

V gene TRBV9 combines with J gene TRBJ2-1; D is possibly TRBD2 (5 bases). CDR1 SGDLS and CDR2 YYNGEE come from the germline V gene. This CDR3 comprises 15 residues. V was clipped by 4 bases and J by 1 base, with 12 bases between them. The CDR3 reads CASSPPPGSYNEQFF. CDR3 nucleotides: TGTGCCAGCAGCCCCCCCCCGGGGTCCTACAATGAGCAGTTCTTC.

V and J are TRBV5-5 and TRBJ2-4; 7 bases match TRBD2. After removal of 0 bases from V and 9 bases from J, the junction contained 9 bases not matched to a gene. The length of the CDR3 is 15 residues. Per germline, CDR1 SGHKS and CDR2 YYEKEE (reference sequence). CDR3 residues: CASSLAPPREGIQYF. CDR3 bases: TGTGCCAGCAGCTTGGCCCCTCCTAGGGAGGGCATTCAGTACTTC.

This rearrangement joins TRBV5-4 to TRBJ2-6; D perhaps matches TRBD2 (6 bases). Trimming removed 7 bases from V and 2 bases from J, with 13 bases in between. Germline CDR1 is SGHNT and CDR2 is YYREEE (reference sequence). This CDR3 comprises 15 residues. For the CDR3, the DNA is TGTGCCAGCGGTAGGGAGGTACCTGGGGCCAACGTCCTGACTTTC. The encoded protein is CASGREVPGANVLTF.

This chain uses TRBV28 with TRBJ1-3; no reliable D call. CDR3 length: 15 residues. V lost 8 bases and J lost 4, with 18 bases in between. The V gene's germline CDR1 is MDHEN and CDR2 SYDVKM. The chain's CDR3 is CASHPRRSSGNTIYF. CDR3 sequence (DNA): TGTGCCAGCCACCCCCGCCGGTCGTCGGGAAACACCATATATTTT.

CDR3 loop: CASSLETSGTYEQYF. The CDR3 DNA reads as TGTGCCAGCAGTTTAGAGACTAGCGGGACCTACGAGCAGTACTTC. This rearrangement joins TRBV28 to TRBJ2-7; 11 bases match TRBD2. V lost 2 bases, J lost 2 bases, and 2 bases stayed unmatched. This CDR3 contains 15 residues. Germline V gene lookup returns CDR1 MDHEN and CDR2 SYDVKM.

The rearrangement joins TRBV18 to TRBJ1-1; TRBD1 is a possible D gene (5 bases). V was clipped by 3 bases and J by 2 bases, with 19 bases between them. Looked up from germline, CDR1 is KGHSH and CDR2 is LQKENI. The CDR3 has 17 residues. In DNA, the CDR3 is TGTGCCAGCTCACCTAAGAAGGCGGACAAACCTAACACTGAAGCTTTCTTT. Protein product: CASSPKKADKPNTEAFF.

This chain links TRBV11-2 with TRBJ2-7; TRBD1 might be the D (5 bases). Trimming pared 1 base from V and 2 bases from J, leaving 9 bases between. The germline gives CDR1 SGHAT, CDR2 FQNNGV. The CDR3 loop spans 14 amino acids. This CDR3 is CASSLGRQPYEQYV. For the CDR3, the DNA is TGTGCCAGCAGCTTAGGGAGACAGCCCTACGAGCAGTACGTC.

V usage is TRBV27 and J usage is TRBJ1-1, with D possibly being TRBD1 (6 bases). Between the trimmed V and J ends, which lost 7 bases and 11 bases, there was a span of 29 bases. There are 16 residues in the CDR3. Germline CDR1 is MNHEY and CDR2 is SMNVEV (reference sequence). CDR3 loop: CASTPTGGGFVSLAFF. CDR3 in DNA: TGTGCCAGCACCCCTACGGGGGGGGGCTTCGTCAGCTTGGCTTTCTTT.

This chain connects TRBV5-1 to TRBJ1-1; D perhaps matches TRBD1 (5 bases). The germline CDR1 and CDR2 sequences are SGHRS and YFSETQ. Trimming took 3 bases from V and 7 from J, leaving 10 bases between them. The CDR3 is made up of 12 amino acids. The CDR3 DNA is TGCGCCAGCAGCTATCTAGACAGTGAAGCTTTCTTT. It translates to CASSYLDSEAFF.

The chain is built from TRBV5-1 and TRBJ2-7, with D perhaps TRBD2 (5 bases). V was clipped by 5 bases and J by 4 bases, with 7 bases between them. CDR1 and CDR2 from the germline V gene are SGHRS and YFSETQ. The CDR3 is 11 amino acids. The CDR3 loop reads CASSSGYEQYV. The CDR3 bases are TGCGCCAGCAGTTCGGGGTACGAGCAGTACGTC.

The gene calls are TRBV11-2 and TRBJ2-7, with 8 bases that match TRBD1. The V segment lost 5 bases and the J segment 2 bases; nucleotides outside the gene matches: 8. This CDR3 comprises 15 residues. In germline, CDR1 is SGHAT, CDR2 FQNNGV. In DNA, the CDR3 is TGTGCCAGCAGCGGACTCAGGGGGCACCCCTACGAGCAGTACGTC. Its translation: CASSGLRGHPYEQYV.

The chain is built from TRBV28 and TRBJ2-5; D may be TRBD1 (6 bases). V was clipped by 6 bases and J by 2 bases, with 19 bases between them. The CDR3 runs 16 residues. Germline values: CDR1 MDHEN, CDR2 SYDVKM. The CDR3 sequence: CASRLTLQGRQETQYF. As DNA, the CDR3 is TGTGCCAGCAGACTGACCCTCCAGGGGCGGCAAGAGACCCAGTACTTC.

This chain links TRBV29-1 with TRBJ1-4; 7 nucleotides line up with TRBD1. V dropped 6 bases and J dropped 7; count of bases not matched to a gene: 2. Per germline, CDR1 SQVTM and CDR2 ANQGSEA. The CDR3 consists of 11 residues. This CDR3 is CSVQGSEKLFF. The CDR3 DNA is TGCAGCGTACAGGGGTCTGAAAAACTGTTTTTT.

The genes are TRBV2 and TRBJ2-1; a possible D gene is TRBD1 (5 bases). Per germline, CDR1 SNHLY and CDR2 FYNNEI. Trimming removed 7 bases from V and 8 bases from J, with 12 bases in between. The CDR3 has 12 residues. This CDR3 is CASMRQGHEQFF. CDR3 DNA: TGTGCCAGCATGCGGCAGGGCCATGAGCAGTTCTTC.

The chain links TRBV7-3 to TRBJ2-7, with D perhaps TRBD2 (6 bases). The length of the CDR3 is 13 residues. The V end lost 6 bases, the J end lost 4 bases, and 13 bases lay between the germline ends. CDR1 and CDR2 (germline): SGHTA, FQGTGA. CDR3: CASSYGLIYEQYF. The CDR3, as DNA: TGTGCCAGCAGTTATGGACTAATATACGAGCAGTACTTC. Filled out from reference TRBV7-3 and TRBJ2-7, the complete variable domain reads GAGVSQTPSNKVTEKGKYVELRCDPISGHTALYWYRQSLGQGPEFLIYFQGTGAADDSGLPNDRFFAVRPEGSVSTLKIQRTERGDSAVYLCASSYGLIYEQYFGPGTRLTVT.

The chain is built from TRBV28 and TRBJ2-3; a weak D match, TRBD2 (6 bases). The CDR3 totals 16 residues. Trimming removed 6 bases at V and 4 bases at J, with 20 bases between. CDR1 is MDHEN and CDR2 is SYDVKM in the germline V gene. This chain's CDR3 is CASSGPRAGGADTQYF. The CDR3 nucleotides read TGTGCCAGCAGCGGGCCGAGAGCAGGCGGGGCAGATACGCAGTATTTT.

A note on this clone: The junction departs from germline at one end; a sequencing error may be responsible. The chain carries TRBV23-1 and TRBJ2-4, with TRBD2 matching over 12 bases. TRBV23-1 is designated an ORF whose function remains uncertain. The CDR3 is 18 amino acids. This CDR3 reads CASSRGLAGILAKNSQYF. CDR3 nucleotides: TGCGCCAGCAGTCGGGGACTAGCGGGTATACTAGCCAAAAACAGTCAGTACTTC.

The chain couples TRBV18 to TRBJ2-5; TRBD2 matches at 11 bases. The CDR3 totals 16 residues. Germline CDR1 is KGHSH and CDR2 is LQKENI. The ends lost 1 base at V and 1 base at J; junction bases unmatched: 2. The CDR3 loop reads CASSPRTSGSQETQYF. The CDR3 nucleotides are TGTGCCAGCTCACCACGGACTAGCGGGTCCCAAGAGACCCAGTACTTC.

Only one count was recorded for this clone. The J gene is TRBJ2-2, the V gene TRBV5-4, with a possible D match to TRBD2 (5 bases). Germline V gene lookup returns CDR1 SGHNT and CDR2 YYREEE (reference sequence). The germline V and J ends were trimmed by 3 bases and 0 bases, with 9 bases remaining between them. This CDR3 is built from 15 residues. The CDR3 spells CASSSRGSNTGELFF. The CDR3 DNA follows: TGTGCCAGCAGCTCCCGGGGTTCGAACACCGGGGAGCTGTTTTTT.